A selection of T cell receptor beta chains follows, all from one sample in a study of T-cell reconstitution after alpha-beta-depleted transplantation in children. TCRdb re-called the PCR reads with MiXCR, one entry per CDR3 protein. The table has around 600,000 distinct CDR3 sequences, about 11% seen once. This material consisted of PBMCs from the stem cell graft donor, taken from the stem cell graft. The receptors derive from a human donor who donated a stem cell graft to a child with acute myeloid leukemia. Each CDR3 is given without its conserved first and last residue. Only some rows state a clone size, as once, few, many or a class for expanded clones.

v_call: TRBV4-3
clone_size: few
j_call: TRBJ1-1
cdr3_aa: ASSQDSDLNTEAF

v_call: TRBV6-2/TRBV6-3
clone_size: NA
j_call: TRBJ2-1
cdr3_aa: ASSSLGGGTSYNEQF

v_call: TRBV27
clone_size: NA
j_call: TRBJ2-3
cdr3_aa: ASSPLLAGGPGDTQY

v_call: TRBV18
clone_size: many
j_call: TRBJ2-7
cdr3_aa: ASSRGAVTYEQY

v_call: TRBV5-1
clone_size: NA
j_call: TRBJ2-1
cdr3_aa: ASTLGGPLSYNEQF

v_call: TRBV11-2
clone_size: few
j_call: TRBJ1-2
cdr3_aa: ASSLAQGVAGYT

v_call: TRBV30
clone_size: NA
j_call: TRBJ2-7
cdr3_aa: AWSVPGQGAGYEQY

v_call: TRBV19
clone_size: NA
j_call: TRBJ2-1
cdr3_aa: ASSIVIAGEQF

v_call: TRBV5-1
clone_size: NA
j_call: TRBJ1-1
cdr3_aa: ASSKTHGGDTEAF

v_call: TRBV27
clone_size: many
j_call: TRBJ1-2
cdr3_aa: ASKTRGDYGYT

v_call: TRBV6-2/TRBV6-3
clone_size: NA
j_call: TRBJ2-3
cdr3_aa: AIKLAADGYTDTQY

v_call: TRBV29-1
clone_size: few
j_call: TRBJ2-7
cdr3_aa: SVVRGEQY

v_call: TRBV7-3
clone_size: NA
j_call: TRBJ2-1
cdr3_aa: ASSSPSGIYNEQF

v_call: TRBV28
clone_size: NA
j_call: TRBJ2-7
cdr3_aa: ASSFQVSYYEQY

v_call: TRBV28
clone_size: many
j_call: TRBJ2-5
cdr3_aa: ASSSSRVAETQY

v_call: TRBV9
clone_size: many
j_call: TRBJ1-4
cdr3_aa: ASSVRQGDEKLF

v_call: TRBV5-1
clone_size: many
j_call: TRBJ2-7
cdr3_aa: ASSAYGTYEQY

v_call: TRBV19
clone_size: few
j_call: TRBJ1-1
cdr3_aa: ASRGQGLNTEAF

v_call: TRBV29-1
clone_size: many
j_call: TRBJ2-7
cdr3_aa: SVAARSREQY

v_call: TRBV4-2
clone_size: many
j_call: TRBJ2-2
cdr3_aa: ASTPALAATGELF

v_call: TRBV20-1
clone_size: NA
j_call: TRBJ2-5
cdr3_aa: SARALPDRNLGAKDQETQY

v_call: TRBV29-1
clone_size: many
j_call: TRBJ2-1
cdr3_aa: SVDRLAEYNEQF

v_call: TRBV2
clone_size: few
j_call: TRBJ2-7
cdr3_aa: ASSGGIAGGGDEQY

v_call: TRBV10-3
clone_size: NA
j_call: TRBJ2-5
cdr3_aa: AISEATGVETQY

v_call: TRBV30
clone_size: NA
j_call: TRBJ1-2
cdr3_aa: AWSAERDGYT

v_call: TRBV20-1
clone_size: many
j_call: TRBJ2-3
cdr3_aa: SAFLPDTQY

v_call: TRBV6-2/TRBV6-3
clone_size: many
j_call: TRBJ2-3
cdr3_aa: ASSYPPSDQY

v_call: TRBV9
clone_size: few
j_call: TRBJ2-5
cdr3_aa: ASSVAPYQETQY

v_call: TRBV13
clone_size: many
j_call: TRBJ1-2
cdr3_aa: ASSQRDGPYGYT

v_call: TRBV2
clone_size: NA
j_call: TRBJ2-3
cdr3_aa: AICPLNSNLAGVPDTQY

v_call: TRBV6-2/TRBV6-3
clone_size: many
j_call: TRBJ2-7
cdr3_aa: ASSPAGASSYEQY

v_call: TRBV5-1
clone_size: few
j_call: TRBJ1-1
cdr3_aa: ASSLEGPGTMNTEAF

v_call: TRBV11-2
clone_size: NA
j_call: TRBJ2-1
cdr3_aa: ASNGLAVRGEQF

v_call: TRBV7-8
clone_size: few
j_call: TRBJ2-7
cdr3_aa: ASSLRLAGGDEQY

v_call: TRBV3-1
clone_size: NA
j_call: TRBJ2-3
cdr3_aa: ASSQGLGVATDTQY

v_call: TRBV28
clone_size: few
j_call: TRBJ2-7
cdr3_aa: ASSFSPGLAGAGAYEQY

v_call: TRBV7-2
clone_size: few
j_call: TRBJ2-7
cdr3_aa: ASSSNRVSYEQY

v_call: TRBV24-1
clone_size: many
j_call: TRBJ2-3
cdr3_aa: ATSDTRTSTDTQY

v_call: TRBV5-1
clone_size: NA
j_call: TRBJ2-5
cdr3_aa: ASSFRYQETQY

v_call: TRBV24-1
clone_size: NA
j_call: TRBJ2-1
cdr3_aa: ATSDRRLWEQF